One and the same sample provided the 26 T cell receptor beta chains below, sequenced in a study of blood T cell repertoires in COVID-19. Data came from immunoSEQ multiplex PCR; TCRdb stores just in-frame clones and leaves some out. The profile covers 200,000 to 250,000 clones, with around 90% appearing a single time and approximately 3.7% taken by the ten largest. Sequenced: PBMCs or T cells enriched from blood (not recorded which). Receptors originate from a woman younger than 45 who had been exposed to COVID-19.

CDR3 protein: CASSRGDDSNQPQHF. CDR3 nucleotides: TGTGCCAGCTCCCGGGGGGACGATAGCAATCAGCCCCAGCATTTT. This chain joins TRBV2 and TRBJ1-5; perhaps TRBD1 as D (5 bases). Germline V lookup: CDR1 SNHLY, CDR2 FYNNEI. V was shortened by 8 bases and J by 0 bases, with 14 bases between the two germline ends. The CDR3 length is 15 residues.

The chain recombines TRBV10-2 with TRBJ1-1, with a weak D call TRBD1 (5 bases). V lost 3 bases and J 6 bases, leaving 20 bases between the germline ends. The CDR3 loop spans 16 amino acids. Germline V gene lookup returns CDR1 WSHSY and CDR2 SAAADI. The CDR3 DNA reads as TGCGCCAGCAGTGATTACAGGACGAGCCGAAGGCCTGAAGCTTTCTTT. This translates into CASSDYRTSRRPEAFF.

The chain employs TRBV11-2 and TRBJ2-3, with 7 nucleotides matching TRBD1. V was clipped by 5 bases and J by 3 bases; unmatched bases: 8. The CDR3 extends over 15 amino acids. Germline V CDR1 and CDR2: SGHAT, FQNNGV. The CDR3 DNA reads as TGTGCCAGCAGCGCTTGGGACAGTGGTACAGATACGCAGTATTTT. Translating it yields CASSAWDSGTDTQYF.

The chain joins TRBV28 to TRBJ1-1; TRBD1 is a possible D gene (5 bases). CDR1 is MDHEN, CDR2 SYDVKM, per germline. The CDR3 sequence is 14 residues long. V was pared by 6 bases and J by 1 base, with 12 bases between. CDR3 DNA: TGTGCCAGCAGGTACAGGAATACGAACACTGAAGCTTTCTTT. It translates to CASRYRNTNTEAFF. Together with reference TRBV28 and TRBJ1-1, the CDR3 gives the full variable domain: DVKVTQSSRYLVKRTGEKVFLECVQDMDHENMFWYRQDPGLGLRLIYFSYDVKMKEKGDIPEGYSVSREKKERFSLILESASTNQTSMYLCASRYRNTNTEAFFGQGTRLTVV.

V is TRBV2 and J is TRBJ2-1; 9 bases match TRBD1. The CDR3 runs 16 residues. The germline gives CDR1 SNHLY, CDR2 FYNNEI. V was clipped by 4 bases and J by 5 bases; unmatched bases: 9. This chain's CDR3 is CASSAGWDREDNEQFF. The CDR3 DNA is TGTGCCAGCAGTGCTGGTTGGGACAGGGAGGACAATGAGCAGTTCTTC.

This chain uses TRBV2 with TRBJ1-6, with 7 bases aligning to TRBD1. V trimming: 2 bases; J trimming: 4 bases; junction bases outside the gene matches: 2. Per the germline V gene, CDR1 is SNHLY and CDR2 is FYNNEI. The CDR3 loop spans 15 amino acids. CDR3 region: CASSERGQYNSPLHF. DNA of the CDR3: TGTGCCAGCAGTGAAAGGGGACAGTATAATTCACCCCTCCACTTT.

The chain recombines TRBV6-5 with TRBJ2-2; 8 bases align to TRBD1. CDR1 and CDR2 from the germline V gene are MNHEY and SVGAGI. The CDR3 is made up of 14 amino acids. Losses at the gene ends were 4 bases for V and 7 bases for J; bases not matched to a gene: 5. CDR3 nucleotide sequence: TGTGCCAGCAGTTTGGGACAGGTGTACGGGGAGCTGTTTTTT. It translates to CASSLGQVYGELFF.

The sample holds one count of this clone. The J gene is TRBJ1-3, the V gene TRBV25-1; D gene ambiguous. Trimming removed 3 bases from V and 0 bases from J, with 6 bases in between. Germline V gene sequence: CDR1 MGHDK, CDR2 SYGVNS. This CDR3 contains 14 residues. CDR3 bases: TGTGCCAGCAGTGACCCTAGCTCTGGAAACACCATATATTTT. This sequence encodes CASSDPSSGNTIYF.

This chain connects TRBV11-3 to TRBJ2-5; possibly TRBD1 for D (6 bases). This CDR3 has 16 residues. The V end was cut by 5 bases, the J end by 2 bases, with 18 bases between. Germline V gene lookup returns CDR1 SGHNT and CDR2 YENEEA. The CDR3 DNA is TGTGCCAGCAGCCATTCAACGGGACACACACAAGAGACCCAGTACTTC. Protein: CASSHSTGHTQETQYF.

The chain recombines TRBV15 with TRBJ2-1, with 7 bases matching TRBD2. The CDR3 has 14 amino acids. The trim removed 1 base at V and 6 bases at J, leaving 3 bases unmatched. CDR1 LNHNV and CDR2 YYDKDF come from the germline V gene (reference sequence). In DNA form, the CDR3 reads TGTGCCACCAGCAGAGGACCTAGCGGCAATGAGCAGTTCTTC. It specifies CATSRGPSGNEQFF.

V is TRBV2 and J is TRBJ1-1; 7 positions agree with TRBD1. CDR1 is SNHLY, CDR2 FYNNEI, per germline. V dropped 1 base and J dropped 1; count of bases not matched to a gene: 0. The CDR3 spans 14 residues. The CDR3 loop reads CASSEGDRNTEAFF. In DNA, the CDR3 is TGTGCCAGCAGTGAAGGGGACAGGAACACTGAAGCTTTCTTT.

The chain has TRBV27 and TRBJ1-2; tentatively, D is TRBD1 (5 bases). Germline CDR1 is MNHEY and CDR2 is SMNVEV (reference sequence). V shed 3 bases and J shed 5 bases, with 16 bases lying between them. CDR3 length: 15 residues. The CDR3 reads CASSFGGVRGYGYTF. The CDR3 region has the DNA TGTGCCAGCAGTTTTGGAGGGGTAAGAGGATATGGCTACACCTTC.

V and J are TRBV25-1 and TRBJ1-3; D unresolved. CDR1 is MGHDK and CDR2 is SYGVNS in the germline V gene. There are 13 residues in the CDR3. V was clipped by 7 bases and J by 3 bases, with 10 bases between them. DNA for the CDR3: TGTGCCAGCATCTCCAGACTTGGAAACACCATATATTTT. It encodes CASISRLGNTIYF. The variable domain in full, completed from reference TRBV25-1 and TRBJ1-3, reads EADIYQTPRYLVIGTGKKITLECSQTMGHDKMYWYQQDPGMELHLIHYSYGVNSTEKGDLSSESTVSRIRTEHFPLTLESARPSHTSQYLCASISRLGNTIYFGEGSWLTVV.

V and J are TRBV15 and TRBJ2-1; 12 bases line up with TRBD2. The V and J ends lost 0 bases and 0 bases, in that order; junction bases with no gene match: 9. This CDR3 is 20 amino acids long. Germline CDR1 reads LNHNV; CDR2 reads YYDKDF (reference sequence). CDR3 amino acids: CATSRDLTSGRASSYNEQFF. The CDR3, as DNA: TGTGCCACCAGCAGAGATTTGACTAGCGGGAGAGCTAGCTCCTACAATGAGCAGTTCTTC.

V is TRBV5-1 and J is TRBJ2-3; 10 nucleotides match TRBD2. This CDR3 is built from 16 residues. Germline CDR1 is SGHRS and CDR2 is YFSETQ. V gave up 2 bases and J gave up 2 bases; unmatched junction bases: 5. Here the CDR3 reads CASSLRTSGITDTQYF. In DNA form, the CDR3 reads TGCGCCAGCAGCTTAAGGACTAGCGGAATCACAGATACGCAGTATTTT.

The J gene is TRBJ2-2, the V gene TRBV12-3 or TRBV12-4; no clear D. The ends were cut back, 6 bases at V and 5 bases at J, with 7 bases in the middle. The CDR3 is made up of 12 amino acids. For the CDR3, the DNA is TGTGCCAGCAGACACCCGACCGGGGAGCTGTTTTTT. This translates into CASRHPTGELFF.

The CDR3 DNA reads TGTGCCAGCAGTGGTACTCCGAACAATGAGCAGTTCTTC. This codes for CASSGTPNNEQFF. This chain links TRBV6-4 with TRBJ2-1, with unresolved D. The V gene's germline CDR1 is MRHNA and CDR2 SNTAGT. V lost 4 bases to trimming and J lost 5 bases, with 9 bases between them. The length of the CDR3 is 13 residues.

The V call is TRBV7-9, the J call TRBJ1-2, with D uncertain. The CDR3 loop spans 14 amino acids. Trimming shortened V by 3 bases and J by 4 bases, and 12 bases separated the two germline ends. Germline V CDR1 and CDR2: SEHNR, FQNEAQ (reference sequence). CDR3 nucleotides: TGTGCCAGCAGCTTGATCGAGGAGCTCTATGGCTACACCTTC. The encoded protein is CASSLIEELYGYTF.

The V gene is TRBV2, the J gene TRBJ1-2; TRBD1 agrees at 7 bases. The J segment lost 4 bases and the V segment lost 5 bases, leaving 4 bases of the junction unmatched. Looked up from germline, CDR1 is SNHLY and CDR2 is FYNNEI. The CDR3 extends over 13 amino acids. CDR3 DNA: TGTGCCAGCAGTAGGGGGCACTCCTATGGCTACACCTTC. Translated, it gives CASSRGHSYGYTF.

The genes are TRBV4-2 and TRBJ1-6; perhaps TRBD1 as D (5 bases). This CDR3 contains 15 residues. Germline-derived CDR1 and CDR2 are LGHNA and YNFKEQ. Trimming took off 0 bases at V and 6 bases at J, with 9 bases between the two ends. CDR3 amino acids: CASSQDQGINSPLHF. In nucleotides, the CDR3 is TGTGCCAGCAGCCAAGATCAGGGAATTAATTCACCCCTCCACTTT.

CDR3 loop: CASSIGTGIGNTIYF. The CDR3 DNA is TGTGCCAGTAGTATTGGGACAGGGATTGGAAACACCATATATTTT. The genes are TRBV19 and TRBJ1-3, with 9 bases identical to TRBD1. The CDR3 runs to 15 residues. The V gene's germline CDR1 is LNHDA and CDR2 SQIVND (reference sequence). J gave up 3 bases and V 3 bases, and 3 bases lay outside the gene matches.

CDR3 sequence (DNA): TGTGCCAGCAGCTTGGGACTAGCGACCTACGAGCAGTACTTC. Protein product: CASSLGLATYEQYF. The chain joins TRBV11-2 to TRBJ2-7; 10 bases map to TRBD2. The CDR3 covers 14 residues. J was trimmed by 2 bases and V by 3 bases; bases with no gene match: 1. Per the germline V gene, CDR1 is SGHAT and CDR2 is FQNNGV.

This clone was counted a few times. The genes are TRBV25-1 and TRBJ2-7, with 11 bases aligning to TRBD2. Trimming at V came to 6 bases and at J to 2 bases, leaving 9 bases not matched to a gene. The CDR3 sequence is 16 residues long. CDR1 is MGHDK, CDR2 SYGVNS, per germline. The CDR3 spells CASSSNHSGRAYEQYF. CDR3 nucleotide sequence: TGTGCCAGCAGCTCAAACCATAGCGGGAGGGCCTACGAGCAGTACTTC.

This clone has just one count. The J gene is TRBJ2-5, the V gene TRBV5-4, with 7 bases identical to TRBD1. CDR1 SGHNT and CDR2 YYREEE come from the germline V gene (reference sequence). The V and J ends lost 3 bases and 1 base, in that order; junction bases with no gene match: 6. CDR3 length: 15 residues. The DNA of the CDR3 is TGTGCCAGCAGCTCAGAACAGGGGTCCCAAGAGACCCAGTACTTC. Residues: CASSSEQGSQETQYF.

There are a few counts of this clone. The J gene is TRBJ1-5, the V gene TRBV18, with D possibly being TRBD1 (5 bases). Germline CDR1 and CDR2: KGHSH and LQKENI. Trimming took off 6 bases at V and 7 bases at J, with 13 bases between the two ends. The CDR3 spans 13 residues. The CDR3 reads CASSVGVEQPQHF. The CDR3, as DNA: TGTGCCAGCTCGGTAGGGGTGGAACAGCCCCAGCATTTT.

The chain uses TRBV10-3 and TRBJ1-5; 7 positions match TRBD1. V lost 10 bases and J lost 0; bases outside the gene matches: 6. CDR1 and CDR2 (germline): ENHRY, SYGVKD. This CDR3 comprises 14 residues. CDR3 in amino acids: CATGGQFSNQPQHF. DNA of the CDR3: TGTGCCACAGGGGGGCAGTTTAGCAATCAGCCCCAGCATTTT.